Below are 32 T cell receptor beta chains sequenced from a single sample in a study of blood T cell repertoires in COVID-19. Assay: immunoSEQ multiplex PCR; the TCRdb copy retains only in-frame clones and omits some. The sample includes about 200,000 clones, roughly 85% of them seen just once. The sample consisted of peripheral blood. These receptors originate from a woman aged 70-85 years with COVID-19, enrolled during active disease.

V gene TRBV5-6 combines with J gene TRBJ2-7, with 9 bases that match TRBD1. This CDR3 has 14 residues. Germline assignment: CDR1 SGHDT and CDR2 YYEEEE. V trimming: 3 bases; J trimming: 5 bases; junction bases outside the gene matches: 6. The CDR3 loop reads CASSSDRGVHEQYF. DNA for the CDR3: TGTGCCAGCAGCTCCGACAGGGGGGTCCACGAGCAGTACTTC. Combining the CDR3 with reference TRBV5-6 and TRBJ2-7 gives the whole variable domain DAGVTQSPTHLIKTRGQQVTLRCSPKSGHDTVSWYQQALGQGPQFIFQYYEEEERQRGNFPDRFSGHQFPNYSSELNVNALLLGDSALYLCASSSDRGVHEQYFGPGTRLTVT.

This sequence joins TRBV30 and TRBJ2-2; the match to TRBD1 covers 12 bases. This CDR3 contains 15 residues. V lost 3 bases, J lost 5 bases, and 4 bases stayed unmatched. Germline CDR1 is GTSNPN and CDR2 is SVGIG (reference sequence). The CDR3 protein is CAWSGTGGRTGELFF. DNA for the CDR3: TGTGCCTGGAGCGGGACAGGGGGCAGAACCGGGGAGCTGTTTTTT.

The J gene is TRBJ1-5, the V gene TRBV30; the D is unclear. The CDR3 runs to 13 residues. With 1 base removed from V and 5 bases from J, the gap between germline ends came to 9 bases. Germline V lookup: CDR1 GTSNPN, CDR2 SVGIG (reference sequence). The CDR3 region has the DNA TGTGCCTGGAGTGACGTGGGAGATCAGCCCCAGCATTTT. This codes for CAWSDVGDQPQHF.

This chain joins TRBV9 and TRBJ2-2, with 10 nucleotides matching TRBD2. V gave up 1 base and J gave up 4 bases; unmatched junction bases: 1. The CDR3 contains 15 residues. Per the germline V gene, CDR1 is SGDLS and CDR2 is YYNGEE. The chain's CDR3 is CASSVTSGTTGELFF. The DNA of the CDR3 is TGTGCCAGCAGCGTAACTAGCGGGACCACCGGGGAGCTGTTTTTT.

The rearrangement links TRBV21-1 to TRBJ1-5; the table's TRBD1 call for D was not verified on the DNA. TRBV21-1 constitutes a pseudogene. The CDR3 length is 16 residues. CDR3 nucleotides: TGTGCCAGCAGCAAAGAGTGGGCCTATAGCAATCAGCCCCAGCATTTT. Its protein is CASSKEWAYSNQPQHF.

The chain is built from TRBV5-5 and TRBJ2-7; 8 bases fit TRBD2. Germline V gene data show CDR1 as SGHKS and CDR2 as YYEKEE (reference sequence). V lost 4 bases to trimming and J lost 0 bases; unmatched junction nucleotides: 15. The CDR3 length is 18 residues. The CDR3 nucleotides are TGTGCCAGCAGCCCGGGGGGGGGCACCCGAATACTCTCCTACGAGCAGTACTTC. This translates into CASSPGGGTRILSYEQYF.

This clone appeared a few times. As DNA, the CDR3 is TGTGCCAGCAGCTTCTTCTACAGGGGATCTGGAAACACCATATATTTT. It is translated as CASSFFYRGSGNTIYF. This sequence joins TRBV7-9 and TRBJ1-3, with 7 nucleotides matching TRBD1. Germline trimming cut 3 bases from V and 1 base from J; bases unmatched to any gene: 6. This CDR3 spans 16 amino acids. CDR1 and CDR2 from the germline V gene are SEHNR and FQNEAQ (reference sequence).

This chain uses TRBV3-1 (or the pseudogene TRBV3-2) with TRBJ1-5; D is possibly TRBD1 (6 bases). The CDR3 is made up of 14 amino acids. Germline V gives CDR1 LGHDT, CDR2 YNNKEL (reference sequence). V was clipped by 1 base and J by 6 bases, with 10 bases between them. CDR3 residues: CASSQGQAIQPQHF. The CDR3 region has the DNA TGTGCCAGCAGCCAAGGACAGGCCATTCAGCCCCAGCATTTT.

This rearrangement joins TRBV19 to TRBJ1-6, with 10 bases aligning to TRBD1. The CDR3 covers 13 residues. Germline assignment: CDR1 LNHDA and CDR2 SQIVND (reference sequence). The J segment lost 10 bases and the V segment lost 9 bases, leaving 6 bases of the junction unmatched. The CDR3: CASRDRGKSPLHF. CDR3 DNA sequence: TGTGCCAGCCGGGACAGGGGTAAATCACCCCTCCACTTT.

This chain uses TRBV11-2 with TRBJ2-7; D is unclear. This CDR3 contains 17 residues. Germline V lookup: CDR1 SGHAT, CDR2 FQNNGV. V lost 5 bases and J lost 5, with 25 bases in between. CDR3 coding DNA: TGTGCCAGCAGCCTACGCGGCAGTTTGCTTGGCTTGGACGAGCAGTACTTC. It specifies CASSLRGSLLGLDEQYF.

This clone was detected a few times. The CDR3 sequence is CATSNRDRDSPLHF. The CDR3 DNA reads TGTGCCACCTCGAACCGGGACAGGGATTCACCCCTCCACTTT. J is TRBJ1-6 and V is TRBV19; 9 bases match TRBD1. Germline-derived CDR1 and CDR2 are LNHDA and SQIVND (reference sequence). V shed 10 bases and J 8 bases; nucleotides not matched to a gene: 9. This CDR3 is 14 amino acids long.

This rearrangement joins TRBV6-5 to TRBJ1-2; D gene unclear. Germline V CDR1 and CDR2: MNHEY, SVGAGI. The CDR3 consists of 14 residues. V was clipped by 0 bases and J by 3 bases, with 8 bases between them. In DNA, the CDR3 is TGTGCCAGCAGTTACTCGGCAACCCACTATGGCTACACCTTC. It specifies CASSYSATHYGYTF.

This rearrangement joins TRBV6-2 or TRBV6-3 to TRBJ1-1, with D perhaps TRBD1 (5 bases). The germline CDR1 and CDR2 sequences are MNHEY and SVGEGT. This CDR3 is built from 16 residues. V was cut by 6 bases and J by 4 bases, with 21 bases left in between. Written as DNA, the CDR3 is TGTGCCAGCAGCCGTGGGGCCGTCTCCGGGGGCACTGAAGCTTTCTTT. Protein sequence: CASSRGAVSGGTEAFF.

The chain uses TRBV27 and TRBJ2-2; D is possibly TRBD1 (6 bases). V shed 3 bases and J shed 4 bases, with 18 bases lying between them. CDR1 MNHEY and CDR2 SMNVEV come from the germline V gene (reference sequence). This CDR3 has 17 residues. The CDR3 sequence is CASSFHQGISSTGELFF. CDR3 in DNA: TGTGCCAGCAGTTTCCACCAGGGGATTTCGAGCACCGGGGAGCTGTTTTTT.

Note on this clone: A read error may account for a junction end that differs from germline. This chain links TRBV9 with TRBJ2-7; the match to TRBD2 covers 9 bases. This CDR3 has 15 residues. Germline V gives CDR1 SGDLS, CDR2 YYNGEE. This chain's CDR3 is CASSVAASGAYEQYF. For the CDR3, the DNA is TGTGCCAGCAGCGTAGCGGCTAGCGGGGCCTATGAGCAGTACTTC.

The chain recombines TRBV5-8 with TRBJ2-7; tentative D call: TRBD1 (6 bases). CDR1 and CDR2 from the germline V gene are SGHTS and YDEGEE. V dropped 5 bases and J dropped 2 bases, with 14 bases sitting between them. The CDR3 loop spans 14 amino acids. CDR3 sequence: CASSRNDRTYEQYF. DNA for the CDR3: TGTGCCAGCAGTCGGAACGACAGGACCTACGAGCAGTACTTC.

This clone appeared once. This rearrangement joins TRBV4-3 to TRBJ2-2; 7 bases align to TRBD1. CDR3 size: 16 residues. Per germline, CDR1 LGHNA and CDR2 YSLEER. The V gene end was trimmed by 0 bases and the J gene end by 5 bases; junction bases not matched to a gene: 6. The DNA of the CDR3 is TGCGCCAGCAGCCAAGATCGGGCCAGGGGGACCGGGGAGCTGTTTTTT. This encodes CASSQDRARGTGELFF.

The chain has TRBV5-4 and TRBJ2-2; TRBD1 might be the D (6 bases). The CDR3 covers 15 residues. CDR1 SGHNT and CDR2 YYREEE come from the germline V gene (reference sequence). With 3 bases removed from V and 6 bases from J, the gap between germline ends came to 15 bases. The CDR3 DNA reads TGTGCCAGCAGCTGGGTACAGGGTTTCTCCGGGGAGCTGTTTTTT. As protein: CASSWVQGFSGELFF.

This CDR3 is CASRRNTGNTEAFF. The CDR3 DNA sequence: TGCGCCAGCAGACGTAACACAGGGAACACTGAAGCTTTCTTT. This chain uses TRBV4-1 with TRBJ1-1; D is perhaps TRBD1 (5 bases). The CDR3 extends over 14 amino acids. The V end lost 6 bases, the J end lost 1 base, and 12 bases lay between the germline ends. CDR1 is MGHRA, CDR2 YSYEKL, per germline.

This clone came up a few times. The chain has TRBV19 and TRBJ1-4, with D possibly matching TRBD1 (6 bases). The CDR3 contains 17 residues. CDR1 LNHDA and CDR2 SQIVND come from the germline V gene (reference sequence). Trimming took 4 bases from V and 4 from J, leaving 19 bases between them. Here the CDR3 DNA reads TGTGCCAGTAGTAGGGACAACCAAACCCCCTATAATGAAAAACTGTTTTTT. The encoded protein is CASSRDNQTPYNEKLFF.

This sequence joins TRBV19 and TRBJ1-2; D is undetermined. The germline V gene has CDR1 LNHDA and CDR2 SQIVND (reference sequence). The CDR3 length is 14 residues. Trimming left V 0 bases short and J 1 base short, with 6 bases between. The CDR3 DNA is TGTGCCAGTAGTATAGATCCCCATAACTATGGCTACACCTTC. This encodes CASSIDPHNYGYTF.

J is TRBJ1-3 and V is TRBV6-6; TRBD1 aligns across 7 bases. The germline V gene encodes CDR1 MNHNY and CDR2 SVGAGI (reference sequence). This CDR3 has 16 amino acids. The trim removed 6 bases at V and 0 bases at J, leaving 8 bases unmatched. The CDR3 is CASRTWDRSSGNTIYF. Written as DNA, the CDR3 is TGTGCCAGCAGAACTTGGGACAGAAGCTCTGGAAACACCATATATTTT.

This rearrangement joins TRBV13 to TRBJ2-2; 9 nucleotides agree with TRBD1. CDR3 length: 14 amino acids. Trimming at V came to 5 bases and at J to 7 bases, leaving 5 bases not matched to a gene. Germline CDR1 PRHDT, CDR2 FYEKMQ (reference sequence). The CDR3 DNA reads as TGTGCCAGCAGCGCGGACAGGGGTGGCGGGGAGCTGTTTTTT. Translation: CASSADRGGGELFF.

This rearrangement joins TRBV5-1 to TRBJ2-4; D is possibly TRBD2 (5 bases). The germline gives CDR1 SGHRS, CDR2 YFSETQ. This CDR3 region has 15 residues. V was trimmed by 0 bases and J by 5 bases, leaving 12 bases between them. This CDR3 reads CASSLAPGGENIQYF. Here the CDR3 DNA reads TGCGCCAGCAGCTTGGCGCCAGGAGGTGAAAACATTCAGTACTTC.

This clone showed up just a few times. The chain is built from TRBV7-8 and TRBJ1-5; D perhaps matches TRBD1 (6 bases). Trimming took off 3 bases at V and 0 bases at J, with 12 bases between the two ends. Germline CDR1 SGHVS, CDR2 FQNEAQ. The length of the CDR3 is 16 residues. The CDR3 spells CASSLSGAVSNQPQHF. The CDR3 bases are TGTGCCAGCAGCTTGTCAGGGGCCGTTAGCAATCAGCCCCAGCATTTT.

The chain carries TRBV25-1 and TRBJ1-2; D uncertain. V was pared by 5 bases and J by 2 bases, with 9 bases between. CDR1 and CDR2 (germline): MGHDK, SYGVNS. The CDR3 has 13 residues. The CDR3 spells CASSRGQNYGYTF. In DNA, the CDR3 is TGTGCCAGCAGTCGGGGTCAGAACTATGGCTACACCTTC.

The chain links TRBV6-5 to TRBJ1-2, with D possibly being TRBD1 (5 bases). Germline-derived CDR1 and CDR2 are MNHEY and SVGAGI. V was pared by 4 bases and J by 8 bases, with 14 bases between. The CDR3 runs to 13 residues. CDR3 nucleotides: TGTGCCAGCAGTTTGGGACTGAGTGGAGGCTACACCTTC. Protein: CASSLGLSGGYTF.

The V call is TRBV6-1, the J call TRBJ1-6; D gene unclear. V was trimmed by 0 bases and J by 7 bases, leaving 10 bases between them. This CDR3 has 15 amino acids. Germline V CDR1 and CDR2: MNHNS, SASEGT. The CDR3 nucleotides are TGTGCCAGCAGTGAAGCCCCGGGTGGCAATTCACCCCTCCACTTT. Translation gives CASSEAPGGNSPLHF.

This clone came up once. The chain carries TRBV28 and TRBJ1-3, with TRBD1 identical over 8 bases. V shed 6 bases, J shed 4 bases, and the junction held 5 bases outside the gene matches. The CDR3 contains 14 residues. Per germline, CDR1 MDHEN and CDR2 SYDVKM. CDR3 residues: CASRETGVGNTIYF. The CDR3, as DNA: TGTGCCAGCAGGGAGACAGGGGTAGGAAACACCATATATTTT.

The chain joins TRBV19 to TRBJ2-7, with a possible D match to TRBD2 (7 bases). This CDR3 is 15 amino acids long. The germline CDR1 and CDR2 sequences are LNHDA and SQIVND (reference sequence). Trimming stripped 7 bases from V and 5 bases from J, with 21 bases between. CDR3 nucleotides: TGTGCCAGTAAAGGGGGGGTTGGGCCTCCTCACGAGCAGTACTTC. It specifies CASKGGVGPPHEQYF.

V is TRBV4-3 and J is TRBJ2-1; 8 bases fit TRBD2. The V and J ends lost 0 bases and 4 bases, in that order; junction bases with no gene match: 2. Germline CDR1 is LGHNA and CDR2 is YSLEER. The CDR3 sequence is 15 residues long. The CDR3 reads CASSQERGGYNEQFF. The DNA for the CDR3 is TGCGCCAGCAGCCAAGAACGGGGGGGATACAATGAGCAGTTCTTC.

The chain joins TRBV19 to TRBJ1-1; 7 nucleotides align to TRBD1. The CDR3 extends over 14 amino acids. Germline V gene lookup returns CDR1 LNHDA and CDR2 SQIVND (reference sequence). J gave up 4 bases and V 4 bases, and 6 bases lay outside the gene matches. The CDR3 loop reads CASSNTGEGTEAFF. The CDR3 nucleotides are TGTGCCAGTAGTAATACAGGGGAAGGCACTGAAGCTTTCTTT.